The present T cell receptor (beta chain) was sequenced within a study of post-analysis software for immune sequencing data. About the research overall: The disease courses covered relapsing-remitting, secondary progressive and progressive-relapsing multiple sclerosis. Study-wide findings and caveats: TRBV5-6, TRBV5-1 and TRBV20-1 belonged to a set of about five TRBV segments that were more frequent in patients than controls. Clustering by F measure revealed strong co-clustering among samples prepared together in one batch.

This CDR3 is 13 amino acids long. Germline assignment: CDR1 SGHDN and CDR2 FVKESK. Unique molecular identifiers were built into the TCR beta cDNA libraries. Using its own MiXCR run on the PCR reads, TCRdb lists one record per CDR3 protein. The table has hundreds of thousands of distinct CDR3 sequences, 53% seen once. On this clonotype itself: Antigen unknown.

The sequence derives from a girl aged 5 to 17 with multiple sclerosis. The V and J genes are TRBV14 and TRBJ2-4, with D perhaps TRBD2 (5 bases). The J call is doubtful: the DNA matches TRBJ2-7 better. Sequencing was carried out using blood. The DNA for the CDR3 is TGTGCCAGCAGCCAACTACGGGGAAGCGAGCAGTACTTC. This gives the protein CASSQLRGSEQYF.